Sequencing of this T cell receptor (beta chain) was carried out in a study of cytomegalovirus exposure and HLA in healthy donors. Findings and limits, study-wide: Among the CMV-associated chains, three were confirmed in vitro as specific for CMV antigens.

This clone appeared a few times. Its antigen remains unidentified. 60 Vbeta and 13 Jbeta primers were used in PCR. This table comes from immunoSEQ multiplex PCR, and its TCRdb copy is limited to in-frame clones, with some not included. The sample lists about 150,000 clones, around three quarters occurring once. Germline CDR1 SGHRS, CDR2 YFSETQ. V lost 5 bases to trimming and J lost 2 bases; unmatched junction nucleotides: 10. The CDR3 has 15 amino acids. This receptor was obtained from a woman aged 40 to 50 in good health and CMV-seronegative. This rearrangement joins TRBV5-1 to TRBJ2-7, with 7 bases identical to TRBD2. The source material was PBMCs. CDR3 DNA sequence: TGCGCCAGCAGTTTAGAGGGAGGGCGAGCCTACGAGCAGTACTTC. Translation: CASSLEGGRAYEQYF.